This T cell receptor beta chain derives from a study of blood T cell repertoires in COVID-19. The data were produced by immunoSEQ multiplex PCR, yet TCRdb's version contains in-frame clones alone and is incomplete. This table has some 70,000 clones, 70% to 75% appearing once. The sequencing sample was made of peripheral blood. The TCR was taken from a man in his 60s with acute or convalescent COVID-19.

As DNA, the CDR3 is TGTGCCAGTAGTATCAGGGGGGCTGGGGAGACCCAGTACTTC. Translated, it gives CASSIRGAGETQYF. The V and J genes are TRBV19 and TRBJ2-5; weak D call: TRBD1 (7 bases). Germline V lookup: CDR1 LNHDA, CDR2 SQIVND (reference sequence). The ends were cut back, 3 bases at V and 5 bases at J, with 13 bases in the middle. This CDR3 is built from 14 residues. Complete variable domain (other parts from reference TRBV19 and TRBJ2-5): DGGITQSPKYLFRKEGQNVTLSCEQNLNHDAMYWYRQDPGQGLRLIYYSQIVNDFQKGDIAEGYSVSREKKESFPLTVTSAQKNPTAFYLCASSIRGAGETQYFGPGTRLLVL.